This TCR beta chain is drawn from a study of T cell responses to AZD1222 COVID-19 vaccine. V gave up 5 bases and J gave up 4 bases; unmatched junction bases: 9. Germline CDR1 is PRHDT and CDR2 is FYEKMQ (reference sequence). The CDR3 extends over 15 amino acids. Sequenced by immunoSEQ multiplex PCR; TCRdb stores in-frame clones only, minus some. The sample gives 130,000 to 150,000 clones, roughly 92% of which show up once; roughly 1.8% is in the top ten. The source was peripheral blood, collected on day 0 of AZD1222 vaccination. This TCR came from an adult in good health. This rearrangement joins TRBV13 to TRBJ2-5; 8 bases line up with TRBD1. The DNA for the CDR3 is TGTGCCAGCAGCCTCCGGACAGGGCGGGGAGAGACCCAGTACTTC. Its protein is CASSLRTGRGETQYF.